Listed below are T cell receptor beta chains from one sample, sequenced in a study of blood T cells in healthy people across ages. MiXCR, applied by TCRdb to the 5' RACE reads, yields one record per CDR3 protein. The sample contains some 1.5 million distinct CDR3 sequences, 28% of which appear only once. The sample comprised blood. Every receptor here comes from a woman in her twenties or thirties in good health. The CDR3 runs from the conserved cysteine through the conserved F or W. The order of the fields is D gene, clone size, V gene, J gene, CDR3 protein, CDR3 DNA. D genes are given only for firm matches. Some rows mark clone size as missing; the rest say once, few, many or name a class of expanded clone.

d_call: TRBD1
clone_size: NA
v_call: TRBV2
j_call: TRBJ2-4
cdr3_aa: CASREDRGRGNIQYF
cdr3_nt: TGTGCCAGCAGGGAAGACAGGGGCCGAGGAAACATTCAGTACTTC

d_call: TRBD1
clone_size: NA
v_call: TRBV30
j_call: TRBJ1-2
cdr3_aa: CAWTGGDGYTF
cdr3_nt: TGTGCCTGGACAGGGGGGGATGGCTACACCTTC

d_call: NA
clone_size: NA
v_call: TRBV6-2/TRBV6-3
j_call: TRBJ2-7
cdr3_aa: CASRGVLPRSYEQYF
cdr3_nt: TGTGCCAGCAGGGGGGTCCTGCCCCGGTCCTACGAGCAGTACTTC

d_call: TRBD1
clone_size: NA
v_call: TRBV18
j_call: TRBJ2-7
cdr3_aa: CASSPLGTGDEQYF
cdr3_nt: TGTGCCAGCTCACCACTTGGGACAGGGGACGAGCAGTACTTC

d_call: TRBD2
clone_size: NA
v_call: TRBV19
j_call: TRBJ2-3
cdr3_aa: CASNEAGVFTDTQYF
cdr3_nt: TGTGCCAGTAATGAAGCGGGGGTCTTCACAGATACGCAGTATTTT

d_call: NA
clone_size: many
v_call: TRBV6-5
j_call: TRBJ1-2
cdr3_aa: CATFNPGRDGFYGYTF
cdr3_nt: TGTGCCACCTTCAACCCAGGGCGTGACGGTTTTTATGGCTACACCTTC

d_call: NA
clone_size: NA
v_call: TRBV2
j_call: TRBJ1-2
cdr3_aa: CASSELANGYTF
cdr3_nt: TGTGCCAGCAGTGAACTCGCAAATGGCTACACCTTC

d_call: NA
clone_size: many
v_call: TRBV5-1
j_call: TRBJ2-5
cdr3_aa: CASSGQIQETQYF
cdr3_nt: TGCGCCAGCAGCGGGCAGATCCAAGAGACCCAGTACTTC

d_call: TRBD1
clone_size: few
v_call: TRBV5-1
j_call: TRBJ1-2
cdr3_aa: CASKPGQLNYGYTF
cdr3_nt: TGCGCCAGCAAACCGGGACAGCTTAACTATGGCTACACCTTC

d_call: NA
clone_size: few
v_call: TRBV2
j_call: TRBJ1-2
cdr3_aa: CASMPRTSNYGYTF
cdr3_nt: TGTGCCAGCATGCCTCGGACAAGTAACTATGGCTACACCTTC

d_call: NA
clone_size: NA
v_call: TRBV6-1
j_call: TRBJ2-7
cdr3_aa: CASSSSHWESTVQYF
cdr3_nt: TGTGCCAGCAGCTCATCTCATTGGGAGTCTACCGTGCAGTACTTC

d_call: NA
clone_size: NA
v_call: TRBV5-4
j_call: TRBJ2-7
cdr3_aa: CASSLYSTGEGEQYF
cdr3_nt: TGTGCCAGCAGCCTCTATTCGACAGGGGAGGGCGAGCAGTACTTC

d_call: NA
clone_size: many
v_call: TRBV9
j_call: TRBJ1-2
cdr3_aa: CASSVDAIAARGYTF
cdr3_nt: TGTGCCAGCAGCGTAGATGCTATAGCCGCGCGGGGCTACACCTTC

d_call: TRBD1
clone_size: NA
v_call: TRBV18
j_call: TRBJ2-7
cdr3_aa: CASSAGTATLYEQYF
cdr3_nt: TGTGCCAGCTCAGCCGGGACAGCGACTCTCTACGAGCAGTACTTC

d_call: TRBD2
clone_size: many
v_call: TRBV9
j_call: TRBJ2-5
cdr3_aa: CASSGGGQETQYF
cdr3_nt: TGTGCCAGCAGCGGCGGGGGGCAAGAGACCCAGTACTTC

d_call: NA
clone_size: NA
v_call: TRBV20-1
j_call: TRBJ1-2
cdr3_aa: CSARDLAGNNYGYTF
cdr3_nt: TGCAGTGCTAGAGATTTGGCAGGGAATAACTATGGCTACACCTTC

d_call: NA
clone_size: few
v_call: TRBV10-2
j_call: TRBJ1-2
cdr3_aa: CASSGTEPNYGYTF
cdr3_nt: TGCGCCAGCAGTGGGACAGAACCAAACTATGGCTACACCTTC

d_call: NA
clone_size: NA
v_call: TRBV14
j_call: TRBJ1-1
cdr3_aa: CASSGLLGTEAFF
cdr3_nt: TGTGCCAGCAGCGGTCTCCTCGGGACTGAAGCTTTCTTT

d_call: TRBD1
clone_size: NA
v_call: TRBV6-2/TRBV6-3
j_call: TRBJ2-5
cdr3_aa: CASSKAGTGGFETQYF
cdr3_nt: TGTGCCAGCAGTAAAGCCGGGACAGGGGGTTTTGAGACCCAGTACTTC

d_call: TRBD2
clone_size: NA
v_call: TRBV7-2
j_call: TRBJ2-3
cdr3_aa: CASSVTGTIADTQYF
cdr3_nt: TGTGCCAGCAGCGTAACCGGGACTATCGCAGATACGCAGTATTTT

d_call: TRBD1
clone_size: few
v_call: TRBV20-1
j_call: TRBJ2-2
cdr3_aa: CSAAGQGFAGELFF
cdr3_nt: TGCAGTGCGGCGGGACAGGGATTTGCCGGGGAGCTGTTTTTT

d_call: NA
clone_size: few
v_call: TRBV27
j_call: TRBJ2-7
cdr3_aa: CASGSRGPYEQYF
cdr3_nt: TGTGCCAGCGGATCCAGGGGACCCTACGAGCAGTACTTC

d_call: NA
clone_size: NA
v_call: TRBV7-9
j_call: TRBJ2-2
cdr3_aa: CASSFKGNTGELFF
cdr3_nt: TGTGCCAGCAGCTTTAAAGGGAACACCGGGGAGCTGTTTTTT

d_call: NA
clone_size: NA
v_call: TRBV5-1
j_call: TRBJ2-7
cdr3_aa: CASSYRGSGVFYGQYF
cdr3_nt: TGCGCCAGCAGCTATCGGGGGAGTGGCGTCTTCTACGGGCAGTACTTC

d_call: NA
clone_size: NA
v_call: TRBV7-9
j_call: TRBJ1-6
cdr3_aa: CASSRLELSDSPLHF
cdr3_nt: TGTGCCAGCAGCCGCCTAGAGTTGTCCGATTCACCCCTCCACTTT

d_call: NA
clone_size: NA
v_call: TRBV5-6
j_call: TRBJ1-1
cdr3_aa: CASVGWGRRGTEAFF
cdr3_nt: TGTGCCAGCGTGGGGTGGGGGCGTCGAGGGACTGAAGCTTTCTTT

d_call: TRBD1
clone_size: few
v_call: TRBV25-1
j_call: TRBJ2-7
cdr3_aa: CASRRSGTGGHEQYF
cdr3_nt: TGTGCCAGCAGGAGGTCCGGGACAGGGGGCCACGAGCAGTACTTC

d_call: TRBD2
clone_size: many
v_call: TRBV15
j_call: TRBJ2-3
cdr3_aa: CATSPGGGSTDTQYF
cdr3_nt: TGTGCCACCAGCCCCGGCGGGGGTAGCACAGATACGCAGTATTTT

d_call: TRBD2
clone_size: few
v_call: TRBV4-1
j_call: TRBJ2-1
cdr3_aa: CASSQDRFREGSYNEQFF
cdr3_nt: TGCGCCAGCAGCCAAGATAGGTTTCGGGAGGGCTCCTACAATGAGCAGTTCTTC

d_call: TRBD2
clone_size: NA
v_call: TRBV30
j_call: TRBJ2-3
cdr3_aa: CAWSVTSGMSDTQYF
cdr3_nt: TGTGCCTGGAGTGTAACTAGCGGAATGTCAGATACGCAGTATTTT

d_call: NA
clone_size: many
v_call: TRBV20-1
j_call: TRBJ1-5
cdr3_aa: CSASTGYSQPQHF
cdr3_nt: TGCAGTGCGTCCACAGGTTACAGTCAGCCCCAGCATTTT

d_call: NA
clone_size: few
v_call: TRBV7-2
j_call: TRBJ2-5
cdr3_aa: CASSLGSGIIQYF
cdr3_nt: TGTGCCAGCAGCTTAGGTAGCGGCATCATCCAGTACTTC

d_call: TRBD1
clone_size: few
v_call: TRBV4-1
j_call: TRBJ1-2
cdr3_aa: CASSQDDRADYGYTF
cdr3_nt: TGCGCCAGCAGCCAAGATGACAGGGCGGACTATGGCTACACCTTC

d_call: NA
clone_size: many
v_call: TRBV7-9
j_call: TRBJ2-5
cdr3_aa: CASSSEELTQYF
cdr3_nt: TGTGCCAGCAGTTCGGAGGAATTGACCCAGTACTTC

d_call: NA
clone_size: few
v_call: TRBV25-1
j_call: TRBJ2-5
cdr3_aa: CASSEGTPGEQYF
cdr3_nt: TGTGCCAGCAGTGAAGGGACTCCGGGGGAGCAGTACTTC

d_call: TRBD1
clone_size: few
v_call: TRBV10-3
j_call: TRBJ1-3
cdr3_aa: CAIRRQGSGNTIYF
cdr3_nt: TGTGCCATCAGGCGACAGGGGTCTGGAAACACCATATATTTT